The 13 T cell receptor beta chains presented below share a single source sample, sequenced in a study of T cell repertoires in cytomegalovirus infection. TCRdb called the reads again in MiXCR, with one record for every CDR3 protein. Of around 210,000 distinct CDR3 sequences in the sample, 6.5% were seen once. Sequencing was performed on PBMCs. The receptors originated from a human donor in good health (CMV status not recorded). Some clones in this sample may be carry-over from other donors' samples.

This clonotype was counted at least ten times. This chain connects TRBV9 to TRBJ1-1, with D unclear. Germline CDR1 and CDR2: SGDLS and YYNGEE. Trimming cost V 0 bases and J 4 bases, with 10 bases left between them. The CDR3 is 14 amino acids. In DNA form, the CDR3 reads TGTGCCAGCAGCGTAGCTACCCTTAGCACTGAAGCTTTCTTT. This codes for CASSVATLSTEAFF.

Many counts were recorded for this clonotype. The chain joins TRBV7-3 to TRBJ1-1, with D possibly matching TRBD1 (5 bases). Trimming removed 4 bases from V and 1 base from J, with 7 bases in between. This CDR3 is 13 amino acids long. CDR1 SGHTA and CDR2 FQGTGA come from the germline V gene. Written as DNA, the CDR3 is TGTGCCAGCAGCTACGGACAGAACACTGAAGCTTTCTTT. Translating gives CASSYGQNTEAFF.

This clonotype has ten or more counts. The chain links TRBV7-3 to TRBJ2-1, with 9 bases identical to TRBD1. V lost 9 bases and J lost 10; bases outside the gene matches: 13. The CDR3 loop spans 14 amino acids. Germline lookup yields CDR1 SGHTA and CDR2 FQGTGA. The CDR3 nucleotides read TGTGCCAGTGGACAGGGGCCGGCTAGGGGAGAGCAGTTCTTC. This sequence encodes CASGQGPARGEQFF.

This clonotype was counted many times. The chain has TRBV7-9 and TRBJ2-5; no firm D call. This CDR3 comprises 13 residues. V lost 1 base to trimming and J lost 5 bases, with 8 bases between them. Per germline, CDR1 SEHNR and CDR2 FQNEAQ (reference sequence). The CDR3 protein is CASSLEVLETQYF. The CDR3 nucleotides are TGTGCCAGCAGCTTAGAAGTTTTGGAGACCCAGTACTTC.

In its sample, this clonotype was seen a few times. The chain combines TRBV9 with TRBJ1-1; D not certain. The germline CDR1 and CDR2 sequences are SGDLS and YYNGEE. This CDR3 comprises 15 residues. The V end was cut by 6 bases, the J end by 0 bases, with 15 bases between. DNA for the CDR3: TGTGCCAGCACAGATACTCCCAGCATGAACACTGAAGCTTTCTTT. Its protein product is CASTDTPSMNTEAFF. The full variable domain, in which reference TRBV9 and TRBJ1-1 provide the parts outside the CDR3, is DSGVTQTPKHLITATGQRVTLRCSPRSGDLSVYWYQQSLDQGLQFLIQYYNGEERAKGNILERFSAQQFPDLHSELNLSSLELGDSALYFCASTDTPSMNTEAFFGQGTRLTVV.

This clonotype was observed at least ten times. The rearrangement links TRBV7-9 to TRBJ1-4; D not resolved. The CDR3 has 15 residues. Trimming removed 1 base from V and 0 bases from J, with 6 bases in between. Germline values: CDR1 SEHNR, CDR2 FQNEAQ (reference sequence). The CDR3 bases are TGTGCCAGCAGCTTAGAAGCCGCAACTAATGAAAAACTGTTTTTT. Its protein product is CASSLEAATNEKLFF.

This clonotype appeared many times. CDR3 sequence reads: CSVEDLVGVSTDTQYF. The CDR3 DNA reads TGCAGCGTTGAAGACCTAGTGGGGGTTAGCACAGATACGCAGTATTTT. The chain uses TRBV29-1 and TRBJ2-3; D may be TRBD1 or TRBD2 (5 bases each). Looked up from germline, CDR1 is SQVTM and CDR2 is ANQGSEA. Trimming took off 0 bases at V and 0 bases at J, with 13 bases between the two ends. The CDR3 is 16 residues long.

This clonotype turned up a few times. The J gene is TRBJ1-2, the V gene TRBV19; weak D call: TRBD1 (5 bases). CDR3 length: 14 residues. V lost 5 bases and J 8 bases, leaving 18 bases between the germline ends. CDR1 LNHDA and CDR2 SQIVND come from the germline V gene (reference sequence). The CDR3 spells CASSRDGQSPGYTF. CDR3 DNA: TGTGCCAGTAGTCGAGACGGACAATCACCCGGCTACACCTTC.

This clonotype was observed at least ten times. The chain is built from TRBV28 and TRBJ1-2; TRBD1 matches at 8 bases. The CDR3 contains 13 residues. From germline, CDR1 is MDHEN and CDR2 SYDVKM. The V and J ends lost 3 bases and 8 bases, in that order; junction bases with no gene match: 5. The CDR3 coding sequence is TGTGCCAGCAGTTTGGACAGGGTAATGGGCTACACCTTC. This gives the protein CASSLDRVMGYTF.

This clonotype was detected many times. The chain is built from TRBV5-6 and TRBJ2-7; D is undetermined. V lost 4 bases, J lost 3 bases, and 14 bases lay in between. CDR3 length: 14 amino acids. CDR1 is SGHDT, CDR2 YYEEEE, per germline. The CDR3 DNA follows: TGTGCCAGCAGCGGGTATGCGGACGTCTACGAGCAGTACTTC. It codes for CASSGYADVYEQYF.

There are many counts of this clonotype. The chain links TRBV7-9 to TRBJ1-3, with D unclear. Per the germline V gene, CDR1 is SEHNR and CDR2 is FQNEAQ (reference sequence). V was cut by 5 bases and J by 0 bases, with 14 bases left in between. This CDR3 is 16 amino acids long. The DNA of the CDR3 is TGTGCCAGCAGCCCCAGAGGGAGCTACTCTGGAAACACCATATATTTT. This codes for CASSPRGSYSGNTIYF.

This clonotype was recorded at least ten times. The chain recombines TRBV19 with TRBJ2-5; D might be TRBD1 or TRBD2, each matching 5 bases. CDR3 length equals 16 residues. Per germline, CDR1 LNHDA and CDR2 SQIVND (reference sequence). V was pared by 3 bases and J by 5 bases, with 19 bases between. The DNA of the CDR3 is TGTGCCAGTAGTATGGGGCCCGGGACCAAACGTGAGACCCAGTACTTC. It is translated as CASSMGPGTKRETQYF.

This clonotype was seen a few times. J is TRBJ1-6 and V is TRBV9, with D perhaps matching TRBD1 (6 bases). The length of the CDR3 is 14 residues. The V end was cut by 2 bases, the J end by 10 bases, with 13 bases between. Germline loops: CDR1 SGDLS, CDR2 YYNGEE. The CDR3 loop is CASSVRGAESPLHF. The DNA of the CDR3 is TGTGCCAGCAGCGTTAGGGGGGCTGAGTCACCCCTCCACTTT.